This TCR beta chain was sequenced during a study of T cell responses to AZD1222 COVID-19 vaccine. Study-level results: In all cases, repertoires were sampled only after the peak T cell response.

TCRdb's table, derived via immunoSEQ multiplex PCR, lists solely in-frame clones and lacks some. The sample includes 120,000 to 150,000 clones, 90% to 95% of them seen just once. This clone was recorded once. Its cognate antigen is unknown. Germline CDR1 and CDR2: SNHLY and FYNNEI. V was clipped by 5 bases and J by 1 base, with 8 bases between them. The CDR3 has 13 residues. The source material was peripheral blood, sampled 28 days after the second AZD1222 dose. This TCR came from an adult who received the AZD1222 COVID-19 vaccine. The chain is built from TRBV2 and TRBJ1-1; the D gene is possibly TRBD1 (5 bases). CDR3 coding DNA: TGTGCCAGCAGTACTACAGGGAACACTGAAGCTTTCTTT. Its protein is CASSTTGNTEAFF.